The rows below give T cell receptor beta chains drawn from one sample of a study of post-analysis software for immune sequencing data. TCRdb reanalysed the PCR reads using MiXCR and keeps one entry per CDR3 protein. The sample has 750,000 to 900,000 distinct CDR3 sequences, 40% to 55% seen once. Sequencing input: blood. The receptors derive from a girl aged 5 to 17 with multiple sclerosis. Each CDR3 is given with its conserved first and last residue. The order of the fields is clone size, D gene, V gene, J gene, CDR3 protein, CDR3 DNA. A D gene is named only where the DNA matches it firmly. Size tells how often a clone was seen (once, few, many) or the class of an expanded clone, and some rows leave it out.

clone_size: -
d_call: -
v_call: TRBV20-1
j_call: TRBJ2-7
cdr3_aa: CSSRFWGRANNYEQYF
cdr3_nt: TGCAGCTCCCGCTTCTGGGGCAGGGCCAACAACTACGAGCAGTACTTC

clone_size: few
d_call: TRBD1
v_call: TRBV7-6
j_call: TRBJ1-6
cdr3_aa: CASSWRTGDNSPLHF
cdr3_nt: TGTGCCAGCAGCTGGAGGACAGGCGATAATTCACCCCTCCACTTT

clone_size: few
d_call: TRBD2
v_call: TRBV12-3/TRBV12-4
j_call: TRBJ2-5
cdr3_aa: CASSQLAAHQETQYF
cdr3_nt: TGTGCCAGCAGCCAACTAGCGGCTCACCAAGAGACCCAGTACTTC

clone_size: -
d_call: TRBD1
v_call: TRBV7-9
j_call: TRBJ1-2
cdr3_aa: CASRRQGGIYGYTF
cdr3_nt: TGCGCCAGCAGGCGACAGGGGGGTATCTATGGCTACACCTTC

clone_size: -
d_call: -
v_call: TRBV6-5
j_call: TRBJ2-3
cdr3_aa: CASSLDPGGDTQYF
cdr3_nt: TGTGCCAGCAGTCTGGACCCGGGTGGAGATACGCAGTATTTT

clone_size: -
d_call: TRBD2
v_call: TRBV13
j_call: TRBJ2-1
cdr3_aa: CASSSRLAGNEQFF
cdr3_nt: TGTGCCAGCAGCTCCAGACTAGCGGGTAATGAGCAGTTCTTC

clone_size: -
d_call: -
v_call: TRBV10-3
j_call: TRBJ2-3
cdr3_aa: CAITGTHTDTQYF
cdr3_nt: TGTGCCATCACGGGGACCCACACGGATACGCAGTATTTT

clone_size: -
d_call: -
v_call: TRBV30
j_call: TRBJ2-3
cdr3_aa: CAWSKPSTDTQYF
cdr3_nt: TGTGCCTGGAGTAAGCCTAGCACAGATACGCAGTATTTT

clone_size: -
d_call: -
v_call: TRBV5-5
j_call: TRBJ2-5
cdr3_aa: CASSSLSGIGETQYF
cdr3_nt: TGTGCCAGCAGCTCCCTGTCGGGGATTGGAGAGACCCAGTACTTC

clone_size: few
d_call: TRBD2
v_call: TRBV7-9
j_call: TRBJ2-1
cdr3_aa: CASTYLAGGDNEQFF
cdr3_nt: TGTGCCAGCACCTATCTGGCGGGAGGGGACAATGAGCAGTTCTTC

clone_size: -
d_call: -
v_call: TRBV15
j_call: TRBJ2-1
cdr3_aa: CATSSQKGENSYNEQFF
cdr3_nt: TGTGCCACCAGCAGTCAAAAAGGGGAGAACTCCTACAATGAGCAGTTCTTC

clone_size: -
d_call: -
v_call: TRBV20-1
j_call: TRBJ2-7
cdr3_aa: CSARDWQGLSYEQYF
cdr3_nt: TGCAGTGCTAGAGATTGGCAGGGCCTCTCCTACGAGCAGTACTTC

clone_size: -
d_call: -
v_call: TRBV6-5
j_call: TRBJ2-7
cdr3_aa: CASRLGHATYEQYF
cdr3_nt: TGTGCCAGCCGGTTGGGACACGCGACCTACGAGCAGTACTTC

clone_size: -
d_call: TRBD1
v_call: TRBV7-2
j_call: TRBJ1-5
cdr3_aa: CASSPQGAGSNQPQHF
cdr3_nt: TGTGCCAGCAGCCCGCAGGGGGCGGGAAGCAATCAGCCCCAGCATTTT

clone_size: few
d_call: -
v_call: TRBV4-2
j_call: TRBJ2-1
cdr3_aa: CASSQEEGWGRGFYNEQFF
cdr3_nt: TGTGCCAGCAGCCAAGAGGAGGGGTGGGGACGGGGGTTCTACAATGAGCAGTTCTTC

clone_size: -
d_call: -
v_call: TRBV6-4
j_call: TRBJ2-3
cdr3_aa: CASRADSADTQYF
cdr3_nt: TGTGCCAGCAGAGCGGACTCCGCAGATACGCAGTATTTT

clone_size: many
d_call: -
v_call: TRBV12-3/TRBV12-4
j_call: TRBJ2-1
cdr3_aa: CASSPFTTYTPNEQFF
cdr3_nt: TGTGCCAGCAGTCCCTTTACAACTTACACTCCCAATGAGCAGTTCTTC

clone_size: -
d_call: -
v_call: TRBV11-3
j_call: TRBJ2-5
cdr3_aa: CASSLDRGAWEETQYF
cdr3_nt: TGTGCCAGCAGCTTAGATCGCGGGGCCTGGGAGGAGACCCAGTACTTC

clone_size: -
d_call: TRBD2
v_call: TRBV7-8
j_call: TRBJ2-1
cdr3_aa: CASSFPTSGSSLGYNEQFF
cdr3_nt: TGTGCCAGCAGCTTTCCGACTAGCGGGAGTAGTTTAGGGTACAATGAGCAGTTCTTC

clone_size: -
d_call: -
v_call: TRBV24-1
j_call: TRBJ2-1
cdr3_aa: CATSDPRAPGRTYNEQFF
cdr3_nt: TGTGCCACCAGTGACCCACGGGCCCCGGGGCGGACTTACAATGAGCAGTTCTTC

clone_size: -
d_call: -
v_call: TRBV20-1
j_call: TRBJ2-4
cdr3_aa: CSANDRLRAKNIQYF
cdr3_nt: TGCAGTGCTAACGACAGGTTAAGAGCCAAAAACATTCAGTACTTC

clone_size: few
d_call: -
v_call: TRBV6-5
j_call: TRBJ2-7
cdr3_aa: CAIRSGSGLEQYF
cdr3_nt: TGTGCCATCCGGAGTGGGAGCGGGCTCGAGCAGTACTTC

clone_size: few
d_call: -
v_call: TRBV12-3/TRBV12-4
j_call: TRBJ2-1
cdr3_aa: CASRTRGNEQFF
cdr3_nt: TGTGCCAGCAGAACCCGGGGTAATGAGCAGTTCTTC

clone_size: few
d_call: -
v_call: TRBV5-4
j_call: TRBJ1-2
cdr3_aa: CASSSQGMGYTF
cdr3_nt: TGTGCCAGCAGCTCCCAGGGGATGGGCTACACCTTC

clone_size: -
d_call: -
v_call: TRBV6-5
j_call: TRBJ1-1
cdr3_aa: CASSYSNPGINTEAFF
cdr3_nt: TGTGCCAGCAGTTACTCGAATCCGGGTATAAATACTGAAGCTTTCTTT

clone_size: few
d_call: -
v_call: TRBV20-1
j_call: TRBJ2-1
cdr3_aa: CSGQPLGGGTLEQFF
cdr3_nt: TGCAGTGGACAACCCCTCGGGGGCGGGACACTGGAGCAGTTCTTC

clone_size: -
d_call: TRBD2
v_call: TRBV12-3/TRBV12-4
j_call: TRBJ2-7
cdr3_aa: CASSFRAGDEQYF
cdr3_nt: TGTGCCAGCAGCTTTAGGGCGGGGGACGAGCAGTACTTC

clone_size: -
d_call: -
v_call: TRBV3-1
j_call: TRBJ2-5
cdr3_aa: CASSQEAQTQYF
cdr3_nt: TGTGCCAGCAGCCAAGAAGCCCAGACCCAGTACTTC